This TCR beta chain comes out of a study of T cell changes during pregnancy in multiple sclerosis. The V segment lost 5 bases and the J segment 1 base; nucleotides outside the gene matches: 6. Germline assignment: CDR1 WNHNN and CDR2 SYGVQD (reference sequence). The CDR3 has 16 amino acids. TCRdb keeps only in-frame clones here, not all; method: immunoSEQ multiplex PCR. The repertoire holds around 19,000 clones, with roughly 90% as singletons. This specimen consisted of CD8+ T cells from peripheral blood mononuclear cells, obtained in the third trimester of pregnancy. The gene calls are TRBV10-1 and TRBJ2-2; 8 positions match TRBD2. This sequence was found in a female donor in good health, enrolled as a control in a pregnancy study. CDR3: CASSPVAGRNTGELFF. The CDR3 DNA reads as TGCGCCAGCAGTCCCGTAGCGGGGAGGAACACCGGGGAGCTGTTTTTT.